This entry lists 8 T cell receptor beta chains sequenced from one sample in a study of cytomegalovirus exposure and HLA in healthy donors. The PCR made use of 60 Vbeta and 13 Jbeta primers. Repertoires were generated with immunoSEQ multiplex PCR, while TCRdb's copy carries only in-frame clones and drops some. Of some 180,000 clones in the sample, roughly 87% were seen once. The sequenced sample was PBMCs. Receptors were obtained from a girl under two years old in good health and CMV-seronegative.

The chain joins TRBV15 to TRBJ2-1, with D possibly being TRBD1 (5 bases). V was pared by 4 bases and J by 13 bases, with 14 bases between. CDR1 is LNHNV, CDR2 YYDKDF, per germline (reference sequence). CDR3 length: 12 residues. CDR3 residues: CATSNGPQGQFF. The DNA for the CDR3 is TGTGCCACCAGCAACGGCCCGCAGGGACAGTTCTTC. Full variable domain (rest looked up from reference TRBV15 and TRBJ2-1): DAMVIQNPRYQVTQFGKPVTLSCSQTLNHNVMYWYQQKSSQAPKLLFHYYDKDFNNEADTPDNFQSRRPNTSFCFLDIRSPGLGDTAMYLCATSNGPQGQFFGPGTRLTVL.

The rearrangement links TRBV6-5 to TRBJ1-5; no clear D. The CDR3 has 13 residues. V lost 11 bases and J 6 bases, leaving 17 bases between the germline ends. CDR1 and CDR2 (germline): MNHEY, SVGAGI. The CDR3 loop reads CAGRLGEGQPQHF. The CDR3 nucleotides read TGTGCCGGACGGCTTGGAGAGGGTCAGCCCCAGCATTTT.

This clone was recorded only once. The chain recombines TRBV7-2 with TRBJ1-1, with a weak D call TRBD1 (5 bases). Germline lookup yields CDR1 SGHTA and CDR2 FQGNSA. The V gene lost 3 bases and the J gene lost 7 bases, with 15 bases spanning the gap. This CDR3 has 14 amino acids. The CDR3 protein is CASSLVSRVNEAFF. CDR3 nucleotides: TGTGCCAGCAGCTTGGTGAGCAGGGTGAATGAAGCTTTCTTT.

This sequence joins TRBV6-1 and TRBJ2-7; D is undetermined. Trimming took off 6 bases at V and 2 bases at J, with 17 bases between the two ends. The length of the CDR3 is 15 residues. CDR1 is MNHNS, CDR2 SASEGT, per germline. The CDR3: CASRALGRKAYEQYF. The CDR3 coding sequence is TGTGCCAGCAGAGCTCTAGGCCGGAAGGCCTACGAGCAGTACTTC.

The gene calls are TRBV27 and TRBJ2-1, with D tentatively TRBD2 (5 bases). Germline V gene sequence: CDR1 MNHEY, CDR2 SMNVEV (reference sequence). The CDR3 extends over 12 amino acids. V was clipped by 3 bases and J by 10 bases, with 10 bases between them. CDR3 amino acids: CASSLLGGEQFF. CDR3 bases: TGTGCCAGCAGTTTGCTAGGCGGGGAGCAGTTCTTC.

The gene calls are TRBV27 and TRBJ1-1; the D is unclear. V was shortened by 3 bases and J by 4 bases, with 15 bases between the two germline ends. Germline lookup yields CDR1 MNHEY and CDR2 SMNVEV (reference sequence). The CDR3 extends over 15 amino acids. DNA for the CDR3: TGTGCCAGCAGTTTTCTTTCTTTTCGGGGCACTGAAGCTTTCTTT. This translates into CASSFLSFRGTEAFF.

The chain links TRBV30 to TRBJ2-3; a weak D match, TRBD2 (5 bases). CDR3 length: 14 amino acids. The V gene lost 4 bases and the J gene lost 1 base, with 12 bases spanning the gap. From germline, CDR1 is GTSNPN and CDR2 SVGIG (reference sequence). The CDR3 region has the DNA TGTGCCTGGACTGGGTTTAGCGGCACAGATACGCAGTATTTT. Its translation is CAWTGFSGTDTQYF.

The V gene is TRBV6-1, the J gene TRBJ2-5; D is unresolved. Germline CDR1 is MNHNS and CDR2 is SASEGT. V was shortened by 4 bases and J by 5 bases, with 11 bases between the two germline ends. This CDR3 is built from 13 residues. The CDR3 region has the DNA TGTGCCAGCAGTGGACGAGCTAGGGAGACCCAGTACTTC. This encodes CASSGRARETQYF.